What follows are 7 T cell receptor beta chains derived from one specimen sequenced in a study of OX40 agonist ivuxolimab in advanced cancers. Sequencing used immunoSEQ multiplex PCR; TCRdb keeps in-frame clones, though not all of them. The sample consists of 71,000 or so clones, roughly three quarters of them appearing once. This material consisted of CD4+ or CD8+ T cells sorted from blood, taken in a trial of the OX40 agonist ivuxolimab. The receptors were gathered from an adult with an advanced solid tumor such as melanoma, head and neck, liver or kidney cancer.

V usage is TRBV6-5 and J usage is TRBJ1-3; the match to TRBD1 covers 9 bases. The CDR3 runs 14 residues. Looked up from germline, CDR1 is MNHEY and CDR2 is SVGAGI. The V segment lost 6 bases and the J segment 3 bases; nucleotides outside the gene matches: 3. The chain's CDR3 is CASRQGARGNTIYF. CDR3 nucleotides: TGTGCCAGCAGACAGGGGGCGCGTGGAAACACCATATATTTT.

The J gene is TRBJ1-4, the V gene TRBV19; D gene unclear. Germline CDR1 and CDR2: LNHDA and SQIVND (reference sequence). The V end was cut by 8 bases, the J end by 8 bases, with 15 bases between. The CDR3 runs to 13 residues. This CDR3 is CASGDGKGEKLFF. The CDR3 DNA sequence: TGTGCCAGTGGGGATGGCAAAGGGGAAAAACTGTTTTTT.

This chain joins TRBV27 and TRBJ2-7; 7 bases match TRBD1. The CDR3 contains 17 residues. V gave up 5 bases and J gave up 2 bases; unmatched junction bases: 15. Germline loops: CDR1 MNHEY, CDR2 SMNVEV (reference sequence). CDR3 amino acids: CASSQTRDSKTTYEQYF. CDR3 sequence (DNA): TGTGCCAGCAGTCAAACCCGGGACAGCAAAACAACCTACGAGCAGTACTTC.

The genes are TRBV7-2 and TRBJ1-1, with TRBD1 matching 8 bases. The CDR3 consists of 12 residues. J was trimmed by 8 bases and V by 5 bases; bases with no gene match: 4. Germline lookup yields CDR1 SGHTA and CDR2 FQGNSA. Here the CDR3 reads CASSPGQGEAFF. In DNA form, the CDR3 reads TGTGCCAGCAGCCCAGGACAGGGAGAAGCTTTCTTT. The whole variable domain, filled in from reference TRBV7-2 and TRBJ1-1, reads GAGVSQSPSNKVTEKGKDVELRCDPISGHTALYWYRQSLGQGLEFLIYFQGNSAPDKSGLPSDRFSAERTGGSVSTLTIQRTQQEDSAVYLCASSPGQGEAFFGQGTRLTVV.

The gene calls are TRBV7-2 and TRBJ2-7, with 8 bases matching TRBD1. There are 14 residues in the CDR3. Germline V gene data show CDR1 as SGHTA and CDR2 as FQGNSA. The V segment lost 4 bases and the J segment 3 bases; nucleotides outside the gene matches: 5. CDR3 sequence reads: CASSSGTGRYEQYF. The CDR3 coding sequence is TGTGCCAGCAGCTCCGGGACAGGTCGCTACGAGCAGTACTTC.

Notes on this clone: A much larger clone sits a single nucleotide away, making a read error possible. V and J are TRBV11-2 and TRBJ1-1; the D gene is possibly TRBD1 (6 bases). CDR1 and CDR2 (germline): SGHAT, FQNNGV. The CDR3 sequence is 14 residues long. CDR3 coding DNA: TGTGCCAGCAGCTTAGATCTTGGGGACACTGAAGCCTTCTTT. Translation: CASSLDLGDTEAFF.

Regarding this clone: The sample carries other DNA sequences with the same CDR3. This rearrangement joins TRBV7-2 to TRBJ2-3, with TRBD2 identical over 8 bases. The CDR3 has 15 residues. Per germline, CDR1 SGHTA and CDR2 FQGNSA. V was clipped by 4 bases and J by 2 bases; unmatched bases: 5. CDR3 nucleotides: TGTGCCAGCAGCTCTTTAGCGGGGATCACAGATACGCAGTATTTT. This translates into CASSSLAGITDTQYF.